Listed below are T cell receptor beta chains from one sample, sequenced in a study of T cell repertoires in cytomegalovirus infection. The antigens of these receptors remain unknown. Via MiXCR, TCRdb re-called the reads, giving one row per CDR3 protein. Among 80,000 to 90,000 distinct CDR3 sequences listed, approximately 43% were seen once. This specimen consisted of CD8+ T cells from cultured PBMCs, obtained from culture after CMV antigen stimulation. The receptors derive from a human donor in good health (CMV status not recorded). Some clones in this sample may be carry-over from other donors' samples. Both conserved end residues are part of each CDR3. A D gene is named only where the DNA matches it firmly. Size tells how often a clone was seen (once, few, many) or the class of an expanded clone, and some rows leave it out.

cdr3_aa cdr3_nt clone_size d_call j_call v_call
CASSLGQETDTQYF TGTGCCAGCAGTTTGGGACAGGAGACAGATACGCAGTATTTT . TRBD1 TRBJ2-3 TRBV27
CASSLAQRGLRTTDTQYF TGTGCCAGCAGTTTAGCGCAGAGAGGACTCCGCACCACAGATACGCAGTATTTT few . TRBJ2-3 TRBV12-3/TRBV12-4
CASSQGDRVRTDTQYF TGCGCCAGCAGCCAAGGGGACAGGGTACGCACAGATACGCAGTATTTT . TRBD1 TRBJ2-3 TRBV4-1
CASSPGLASFKNIQYF TGTGCCAGCAGCCCCGGACTAGCGTCCTTCAAAAACATTCAGTACTTC few TRBD2 TRBJ2-4 TRBV7-6
CASRSMGQGYEQYF TGTGCCAGCAGATCGATGGGACAGGGGTACGAGCAGTACTTC once TRBD1 TRBJ2-7 TRBV5-4
CASSNEGDKYNEQFF TGTGCCAGCAGTAATGAAGGGGATAAGTACAATGAGCAGTTCTTC . . TRBJ2-1 TRBV6-5
CSAREGSGGVYNEQFF TGCAGTGCTAGAGAGGGCAGCGGGGGGGTTTACAATGAGCAGTTCTTC . TRBD2 TRBJ2-1 TRBV20-1
CASSERVSGRRNNEQFF TGTGCCAGCAGTGAGAGGGTCTCGGGACGAAGGAACAATGAGCAGTTCTTC . . TRBJ2-1 TRBV6-1
CASSDRVSYEQYF TGTGCCAGCAGCGACAGGGTCTCCTACGAGCAGTACTTC . TRBD1 TRBJ2-7 TRBV27
CASGGDRSNEKLFF TGTGCCAGCGGCGGTGACAGATCTAATGAAAAACTGTTTTTT . . TRBJ1-4 TRBV12-3/TRBV12-4
CASSPGTENNEQFF TGCGCCAGCAGTCCCGGGACAGAAAACAATGAGCAGTTCTTC . TRBD1 TRBJ2-1 TRBV23-1
CASGLVPSDRGLDGYTF TGTGCTAGTGGTTTGGTCCCCTCGGACAGGGGGCTGGATGGCTACACCTTC . TRBD1 TRBJ1-2 TRBV12-5